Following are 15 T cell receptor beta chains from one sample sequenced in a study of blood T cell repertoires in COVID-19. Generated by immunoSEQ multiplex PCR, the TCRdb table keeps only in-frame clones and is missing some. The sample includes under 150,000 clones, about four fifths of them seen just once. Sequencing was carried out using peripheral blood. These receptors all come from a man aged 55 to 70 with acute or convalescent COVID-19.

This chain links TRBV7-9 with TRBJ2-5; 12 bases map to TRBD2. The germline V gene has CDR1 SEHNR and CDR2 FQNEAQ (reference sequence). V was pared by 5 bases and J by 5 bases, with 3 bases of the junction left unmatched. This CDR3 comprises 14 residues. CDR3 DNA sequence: TGTGCCAGCAGCCTAGGGACTAGCGGGGAGACCCAGTACTTC. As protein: CASSLGTSGETQYF.

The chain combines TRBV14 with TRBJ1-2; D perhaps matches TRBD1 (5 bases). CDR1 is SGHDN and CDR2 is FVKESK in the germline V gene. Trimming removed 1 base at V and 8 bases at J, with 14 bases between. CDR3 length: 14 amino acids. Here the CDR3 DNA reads TGTGCCAGCAGCCAAGTTCGGGGGAAGGGCGGCTACACCTTC. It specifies CASSQVRGKGGYTF.

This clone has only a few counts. The CDR3 nucleotides are TGCGCCAGCAGCTTAGGGGCCGGCAACACTGAAGCTTTCTTT. Protein: CASSLGAGNTEAFF. V and J are TRBV5-1 and TRBJ1-1; maybe TRBD1 (5 bases). V lost 2 bases, J lost 2 bases, and 10 bases lay in between. CDR1 is SGHRS, CDR2 YFSETQ, per germline. This CDR3 contains 14 residues.

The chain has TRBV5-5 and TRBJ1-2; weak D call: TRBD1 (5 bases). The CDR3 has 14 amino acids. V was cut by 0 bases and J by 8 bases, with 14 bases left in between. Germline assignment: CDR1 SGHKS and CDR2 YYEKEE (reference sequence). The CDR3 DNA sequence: TGTGCCAGCAGCTTGGCCGCCAGGGATGAGGGCTACACCTTC. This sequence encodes CASSLAARDEGYTF. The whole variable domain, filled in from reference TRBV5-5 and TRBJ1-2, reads DAGVTQSPTHLIKTRGQQVTLRCSPISGHKSVSWYQQVLGQGPQFIFQYYEKEERGRGNFPDRFSARQFPNYSSELNVNALLLGDSALYLCASSLAARDEGYTFGSGTRLTVV.

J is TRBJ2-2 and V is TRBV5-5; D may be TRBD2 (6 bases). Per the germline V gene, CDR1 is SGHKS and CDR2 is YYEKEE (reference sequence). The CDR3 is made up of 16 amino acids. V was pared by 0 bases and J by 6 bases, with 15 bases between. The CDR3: CASSLGFRPSAGELFF. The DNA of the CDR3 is TGTGCCAGCAGCTTGGGGTTCAGACCTAGCGCCGGGGAGCTGTTTTTT.

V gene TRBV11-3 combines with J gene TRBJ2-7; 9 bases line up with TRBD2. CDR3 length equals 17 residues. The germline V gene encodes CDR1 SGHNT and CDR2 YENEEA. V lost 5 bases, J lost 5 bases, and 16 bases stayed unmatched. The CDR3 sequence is CASSPGGGRAKGNEQYF. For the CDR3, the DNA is TGTGCCAGCAGCCCTGGGGGCGGGAGGGCCAAGGGGAACGAGCAGTACTTC.

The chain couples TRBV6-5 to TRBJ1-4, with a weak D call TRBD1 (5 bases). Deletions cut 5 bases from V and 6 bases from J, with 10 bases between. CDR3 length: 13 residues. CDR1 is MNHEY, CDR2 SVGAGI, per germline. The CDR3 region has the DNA TGTGCCAGCAGTCCGACAGCTTATGAAAAACTGTTTTTT. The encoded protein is CASSPTAYEKLFF.

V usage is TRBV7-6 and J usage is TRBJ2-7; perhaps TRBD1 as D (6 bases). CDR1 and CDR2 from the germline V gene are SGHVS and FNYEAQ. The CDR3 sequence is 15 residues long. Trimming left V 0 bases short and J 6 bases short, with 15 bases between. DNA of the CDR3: TGTGCCAGCAGCTTAGCCTCCGACAGGACCCTCGAGCAGTACTTC. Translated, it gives CASSLASDRTLEQYF.

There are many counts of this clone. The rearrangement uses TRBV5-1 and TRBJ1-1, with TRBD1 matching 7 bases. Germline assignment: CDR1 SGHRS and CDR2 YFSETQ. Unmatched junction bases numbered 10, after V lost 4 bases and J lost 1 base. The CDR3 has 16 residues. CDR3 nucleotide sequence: TGCGCCAGCAGCCACCCCCCGGGACAGACGAACACTGAAGCTTTCTTT. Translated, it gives CASSHPPGQTNTEAFF.

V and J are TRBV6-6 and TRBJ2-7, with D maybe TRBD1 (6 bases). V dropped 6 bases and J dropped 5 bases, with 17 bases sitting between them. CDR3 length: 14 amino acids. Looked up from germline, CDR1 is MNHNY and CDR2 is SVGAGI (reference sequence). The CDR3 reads CASSSTGMNHEQYF. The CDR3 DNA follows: TGTGCCAGCAGCTCAACAGGGATGAACCACGAGCAGTACTTC.

In DNA, the CDR3 is TGTGCCAGCTCACCACCGTGGGGGCAGTCTGGAAACACCATATATTTT. Protein sequence: CASSPPWGQSGNTIYF. The genes are TRBV18 and TRBJ1-3; D is perhaps TRBD1 (6 bases). V lost 0 bases, J lost 1 base, and 10 bases lay in between. Germline V lookup: CDR1 KGHSH, CDR2 LQKENI. The CDR3 totals 16 residues. The full variable domain, completed using reference TRBV18 and TRBJ1-3, is NAGVMQNPRHLVRRRGQEARLRCSPMKGHSHVYWYRQLPEEGLKFMVYLQKENIIDESGMPKERFSAEFPKEGPSILRIQQVVRGDSAAYFCASSPPWGQSGNTIYFGEGSWLTVV.

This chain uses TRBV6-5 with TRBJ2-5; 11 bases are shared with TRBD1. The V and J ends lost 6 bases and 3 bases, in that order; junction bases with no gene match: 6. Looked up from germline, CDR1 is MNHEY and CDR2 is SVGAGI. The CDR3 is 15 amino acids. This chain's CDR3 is CASSTDRGRKETQYF. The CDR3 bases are TGTGCCAGCAGCACGGACAGGGGGCGGAAAGAGACCCAGTACTTC.

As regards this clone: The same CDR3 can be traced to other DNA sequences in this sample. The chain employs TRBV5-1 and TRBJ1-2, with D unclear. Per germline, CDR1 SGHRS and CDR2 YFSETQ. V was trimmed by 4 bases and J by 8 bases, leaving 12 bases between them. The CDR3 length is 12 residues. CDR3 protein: CASSLGGGGYTF. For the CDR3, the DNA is TGCGCCAGCAGCCTTGGAGGAGGAGGCTACACCTTC.

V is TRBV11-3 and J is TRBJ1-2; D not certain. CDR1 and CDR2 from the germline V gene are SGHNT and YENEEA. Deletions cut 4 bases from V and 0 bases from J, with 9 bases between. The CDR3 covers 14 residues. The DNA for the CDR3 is TGTGCCAGCAGCTCCCGGAGAGCTAACTATGGCTACACCTTC. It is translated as CASSSRRANYGYTF.

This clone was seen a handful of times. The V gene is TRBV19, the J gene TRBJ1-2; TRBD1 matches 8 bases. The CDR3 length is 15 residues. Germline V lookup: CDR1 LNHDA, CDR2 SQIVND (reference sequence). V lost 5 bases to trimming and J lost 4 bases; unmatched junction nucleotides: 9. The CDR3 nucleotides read TGTGCCAGTAGTGCCACGCAGGGGGCCGGCTATGGCTACACCTTC. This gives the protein CASSATQGAGYGYTF.